This TCR beta chain appears in the sequencing data of a study of shared clonotypes between healthy human individuals. Study results and caveats: Among donors, clonotype sharing was expected to be affected by sequencing depth. The researchers took only blood, and tissue repertoires probably look different.

The material for each subset, its genomic DNA, was split evenly across several immunoSEQ plates. Using immunoSEQ multiplex PCR, the repertoire was profiled, and TCRdb retains in-frame clones only, with some absent. The sample yields approximately 500,000 clones, 78% seen once. The CDR3 has 13 amino acids. The trim removed 5 bases at V and 2 bases at J, leaving 2 bases unmatched. The germline gives CDR1 SGHTA, CDR2 FQGNSA. About this clone: Its antigen is not known.

The chain links TRBV7-2 to TRBJ1-2; 7 bases fit TRBD1. The source is a woman in her forties in good health. Some clones in this sample may be carry-over from other donors' samples. Material: PBMCs. CDR3 in amino acids: CASSQGQNYGYTF. CDR3 bases: TGTGCCAGCAGCCAGGGACAGAACTATGGCTACACCTTC.